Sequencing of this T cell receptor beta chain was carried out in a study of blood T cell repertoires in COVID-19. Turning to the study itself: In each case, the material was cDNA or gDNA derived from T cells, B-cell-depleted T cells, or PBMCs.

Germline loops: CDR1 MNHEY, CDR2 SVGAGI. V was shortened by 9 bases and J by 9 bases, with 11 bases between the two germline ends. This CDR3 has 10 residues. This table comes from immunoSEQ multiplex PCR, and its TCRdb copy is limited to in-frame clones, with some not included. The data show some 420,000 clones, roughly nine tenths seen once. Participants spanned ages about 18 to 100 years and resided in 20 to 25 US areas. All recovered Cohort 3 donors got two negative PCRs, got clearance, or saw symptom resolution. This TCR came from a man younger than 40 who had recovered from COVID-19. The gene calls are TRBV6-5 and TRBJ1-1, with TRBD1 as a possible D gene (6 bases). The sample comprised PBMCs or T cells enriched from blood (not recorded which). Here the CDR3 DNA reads TGTGCCAGGACAGGAAGTAAAGCTTTCTTT. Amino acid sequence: CARTGSKAFF.